This T cell receptor beta chain was observed in a study of cytomegalovirus exposure and HLA in healthy donors. On the study more broadly: A prior study identified 120 million or so unique TCR beta sequences from some 200 million T cells. Broader study findings: A later look showed TCR association rates differing by HLA locus, highest for DRB1 and lowest for HLA-C.

Germline loops: CDR1 LGHNA, CDR2 YNFKEQ. The CDR3 contains 14 residues. With 4 bases clipped from V and 7 bases from J, the junction kept 1 base outside the gene matches. PCR was performed using 60 Vbeta and 13 Jbeta primers. In the source study's methods: Later analysis identified roughly 84 million unique TCR beta chains, 9 million to 12 million shared. Assay: immunoSEQ multiplex PCR; the TCRdb copy retains only in-frame clones and omits some. The V and J calls and clone size are taken from that table; D and trimming were inferred from the DNA. Of more than 90,000 clones in the sample, 81% were seen once. To note about this clone: Its matching antigen is unknown.

Sequenced sample: PBMCs. The TCR sequence derives from a woman in her 70s in good health and CMV-seropositive. The gene calls are TRBV4-2 and TRBJ2-1, with 13 nucleotides matching TRBD2. The CDR3 reads CASSPTSGGNEQFF. For the CDR3, the DNA is TGTGCCAGCAGCCCGACTAGCGGGGGGAATGAGCAGTTCTTC.